These 4 T cell receptor beta chains were sequenced from one sample in a study of blood T cell repertoires in COVID-19 (TCRdb year 2020). Libraries were made using the immunoSEQ multiplex PCR assay. The immuneACCESS repertoire file appears here via TCRdb, limited to in-frame rearrangements. These files lack a portion of the clones; in checked studies, under half of the deficit traces to unresolved V genes, and the cause of the others is not known. The sample table holds around 180,000 clones, of which under 90% were seen once. The ten largest clones capture about 12% of the sample. Sequencing was performed on PBMCs or T cells enriched from blood (not recorded which). These receptors were taken from a man aged 45-60 years who had recovered from COVID-19.

This chain connects TRBV29-1 to TRBJ2-3; TRBD1 matches at 8 bases. Germline V gene data show CDR1 as SQVTM and CDR2 as ANQGSEA. Trimming at V came to 3 bases and at J to 5 bases, leaving 7 bases not matched to a gene. The CDR3 covers 14 residues. Here the CDR3 reads CSVDGDRRRDTQYF. The CDR3 DNA sequence: TGCAGCGTTGATGGGGACAGGCGACGAGATACGCAGTATTTT.

The chain couples TRBV30 to TRBJ1-2, with TRBD1 identical over 10 bases. Germline loops: CDR1 GTSNPN, CDR2 SVGIG (reference sequence). The CDR3 runs to 13 residues. V lost 5 bases and J lost 7; bases outside the gene matches: 7. CDR3 protein: CAWAGTGAAGYTF. The CDR3 bases are TGTGCCTGGGCCGGGACAGGGGCGGCTGGCTACACCTTC.

The chain carries TRBV10-3 and TRBJ2-2, with unresolved D. Germline V gene lookup returns CDR1 ENHRY and CDR2 SYGVKD. V was trimmed by 0 bases and J by 7 bases, leaving 3 bases between them. CDR3 length equals 12 residues. CDR3 DNA sequence: TGTGCCATCAGTGAGTCTCACGGGGAGCTGTTTTTT. It translates to CAISESHGELFF.

The chain recombines TRBV4-1 with TRBJ1-3; the D gene is possibly TRBD1 (5 bases). The CDR3 has 17 amino acids. CDR1 is MGHRA and CDR2 is YSYEKL in the germline V gene. V gave up 4 bases and J gave up 4 bases, with 20 bases separating them. The DNA for the CDR3 is TGCGCCAGCAGCCCGTATGGGGAGGGGTCAAAAGGAAACACCATATATTTT. Protein sequence: CASSPYGEGSKGNTIYF.